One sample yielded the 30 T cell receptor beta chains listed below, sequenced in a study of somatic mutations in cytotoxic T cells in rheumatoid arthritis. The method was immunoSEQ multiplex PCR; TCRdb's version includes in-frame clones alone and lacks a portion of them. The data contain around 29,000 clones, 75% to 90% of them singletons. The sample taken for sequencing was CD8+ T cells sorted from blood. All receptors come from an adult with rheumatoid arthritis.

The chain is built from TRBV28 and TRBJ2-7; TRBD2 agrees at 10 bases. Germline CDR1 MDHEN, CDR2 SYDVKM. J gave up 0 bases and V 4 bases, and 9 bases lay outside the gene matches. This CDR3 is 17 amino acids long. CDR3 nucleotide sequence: TGTGCCAGCAGTTCCGGGTCTAGCGGGGGCTCCTCCTACGAGCAGTACTTC. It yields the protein CASSSGSSGGSSYEQYF.

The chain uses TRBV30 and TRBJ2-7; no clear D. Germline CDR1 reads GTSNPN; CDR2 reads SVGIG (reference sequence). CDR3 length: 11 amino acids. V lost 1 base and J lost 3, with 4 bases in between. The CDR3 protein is CAWSGSYEQYF. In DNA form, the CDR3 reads TGTGCCTGGAGTGGAAGCTACGAGCAGTACTTC.

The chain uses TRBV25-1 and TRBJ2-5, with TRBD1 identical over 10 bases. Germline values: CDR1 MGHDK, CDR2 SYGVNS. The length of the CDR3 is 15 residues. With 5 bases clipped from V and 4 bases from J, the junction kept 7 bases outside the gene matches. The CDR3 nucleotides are TGTGCCAGCAGTCCCCGGGACAGGGGAGGAGAGACCCAGTACTTC. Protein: CASSPRDRGGETQYF.

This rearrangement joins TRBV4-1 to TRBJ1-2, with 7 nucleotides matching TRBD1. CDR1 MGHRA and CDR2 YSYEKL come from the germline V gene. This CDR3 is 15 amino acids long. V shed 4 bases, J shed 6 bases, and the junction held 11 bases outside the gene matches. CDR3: CASSPTQGGLDGYTF. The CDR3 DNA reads TGCGCCAGCAGCCCAACCCAGGGGGGCCTCGATGGCTACACCTTC.

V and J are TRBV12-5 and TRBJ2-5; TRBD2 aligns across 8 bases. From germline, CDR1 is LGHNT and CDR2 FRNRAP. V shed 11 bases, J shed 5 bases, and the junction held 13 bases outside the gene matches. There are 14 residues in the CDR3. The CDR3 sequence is CACSGMRESETQYF. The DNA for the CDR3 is TGTGCTTGTAGCGGGATGCGCGAATCGGAGACCCAGTACTTC. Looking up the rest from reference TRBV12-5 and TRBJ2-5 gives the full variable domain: DARVTQTPRHKVTEMGQEVTMRCQPILGHNTVFWYRQTMMQGLELLAYFRNRAPLDDSGMPKDRFSAEMPDATLATLKIQPSEPRDSAVYFCACSGMRESETQYFGPGTRLLVL.

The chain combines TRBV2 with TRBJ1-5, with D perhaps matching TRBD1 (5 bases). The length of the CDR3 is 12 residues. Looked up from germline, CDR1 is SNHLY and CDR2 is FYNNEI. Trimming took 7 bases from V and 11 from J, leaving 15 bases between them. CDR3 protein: CASTRTRETQHF. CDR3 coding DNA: TGTGCCAGCACCCGTACCAGGGAGACCCAGCATTTT.

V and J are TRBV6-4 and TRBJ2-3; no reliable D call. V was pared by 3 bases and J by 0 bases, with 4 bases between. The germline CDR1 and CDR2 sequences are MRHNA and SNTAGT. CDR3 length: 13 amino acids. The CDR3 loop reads CASSEGSTDTQYF. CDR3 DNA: TGTGCCAGCAGTGAAGGCAGCACAGATACGCAGTATTTT.

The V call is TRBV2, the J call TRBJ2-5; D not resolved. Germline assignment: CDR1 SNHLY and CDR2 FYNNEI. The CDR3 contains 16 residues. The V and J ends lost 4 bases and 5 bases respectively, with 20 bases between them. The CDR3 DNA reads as TGTGCCAGCAGTGGGCAGGCCCAACGGTCTTGGGAGACCCAGTACTTC. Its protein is CASSGQAQRSWETQYF.

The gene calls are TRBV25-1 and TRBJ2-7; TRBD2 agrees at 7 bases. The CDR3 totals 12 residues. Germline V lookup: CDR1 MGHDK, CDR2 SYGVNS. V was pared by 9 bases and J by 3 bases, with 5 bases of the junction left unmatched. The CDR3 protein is CASSSGFYEQYF. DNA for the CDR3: TGTGCCAGTAGTAGCGGGTTCTACGAGCAGTACTTC.

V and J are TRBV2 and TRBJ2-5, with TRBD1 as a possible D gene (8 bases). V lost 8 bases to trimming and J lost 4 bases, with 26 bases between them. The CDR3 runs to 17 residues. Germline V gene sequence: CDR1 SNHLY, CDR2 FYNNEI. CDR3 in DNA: TGTGCCAGCCGAAGCCCTCGTCAACAGGGGGGGCGAGAGACCCAGTACTTC. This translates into CASRSPRQQGGRETQYF.

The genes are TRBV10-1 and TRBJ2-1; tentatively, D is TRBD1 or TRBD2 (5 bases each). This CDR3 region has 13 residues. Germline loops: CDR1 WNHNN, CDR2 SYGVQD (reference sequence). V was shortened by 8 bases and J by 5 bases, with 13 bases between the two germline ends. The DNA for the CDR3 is TGCGCCAGCGGACGGGGCAACAACAATGAGCAGTTCTTC. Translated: CASGRGNNNEQFF.

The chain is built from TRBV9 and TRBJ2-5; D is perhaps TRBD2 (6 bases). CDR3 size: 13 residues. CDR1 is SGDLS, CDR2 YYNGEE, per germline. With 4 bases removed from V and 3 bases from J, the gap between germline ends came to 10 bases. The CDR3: CASSLGGKETQYF. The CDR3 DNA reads TGTGCCAGCAGCCTGGGAGGCAAAGAGACCCAGTACTTC.

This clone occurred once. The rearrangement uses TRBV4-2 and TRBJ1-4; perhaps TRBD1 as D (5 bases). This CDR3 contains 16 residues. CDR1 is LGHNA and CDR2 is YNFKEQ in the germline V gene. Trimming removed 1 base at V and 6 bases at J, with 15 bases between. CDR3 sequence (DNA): TGTGCCAGCAGCCAAGGCGTGGGGGGAGGGGATGAAAAACTGTTTTTT. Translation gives CASSQGVGGGDEKLFF.

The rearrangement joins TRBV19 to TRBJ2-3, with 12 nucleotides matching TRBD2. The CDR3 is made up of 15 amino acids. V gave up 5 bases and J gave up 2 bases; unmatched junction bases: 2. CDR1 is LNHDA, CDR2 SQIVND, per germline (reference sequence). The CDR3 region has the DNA TGTGCCAGTAGTCGGACTAGCGGGGACACAGATACGCAGTATTTT. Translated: CASSRTSGDTDTQYF.

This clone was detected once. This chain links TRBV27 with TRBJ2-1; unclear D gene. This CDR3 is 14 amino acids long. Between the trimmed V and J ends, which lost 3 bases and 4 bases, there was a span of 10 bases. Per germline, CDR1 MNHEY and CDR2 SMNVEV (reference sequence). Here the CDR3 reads CASSFGLDYNEQFF. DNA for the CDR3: TGTGCCAGCAGTTTCGGGCTAGATTACAATGAGCAGTTCTTC.

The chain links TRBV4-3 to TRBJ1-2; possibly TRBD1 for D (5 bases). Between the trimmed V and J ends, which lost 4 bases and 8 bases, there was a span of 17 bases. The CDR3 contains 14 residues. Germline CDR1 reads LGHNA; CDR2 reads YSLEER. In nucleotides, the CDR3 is TGCGCCAGCAGCCCGAGCCGGGCGGGGCAAGGCTACACCTTC. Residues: CASSPSRAGQGYTF.

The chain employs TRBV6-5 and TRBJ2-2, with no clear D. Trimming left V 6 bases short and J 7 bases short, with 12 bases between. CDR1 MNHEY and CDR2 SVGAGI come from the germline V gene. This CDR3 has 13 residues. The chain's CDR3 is CASRRTLGGELFF. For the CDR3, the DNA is TGTGCCAGCAGACGTACCCTGGGCGGGGAGCTGTTTTTT.

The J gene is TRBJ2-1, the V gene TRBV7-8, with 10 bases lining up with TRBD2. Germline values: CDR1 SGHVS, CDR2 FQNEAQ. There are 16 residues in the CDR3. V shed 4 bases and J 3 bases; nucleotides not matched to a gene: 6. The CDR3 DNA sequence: TGTGCCAGCAGCTCGTTTGGACTAGCGGACTACAATGAGCAGTTCTTC. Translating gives CASSSFGLADYNEQFF.

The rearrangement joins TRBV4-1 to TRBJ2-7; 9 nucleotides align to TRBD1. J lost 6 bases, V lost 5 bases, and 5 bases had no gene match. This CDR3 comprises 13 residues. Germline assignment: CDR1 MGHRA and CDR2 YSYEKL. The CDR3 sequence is CASSWTGVGEQYF. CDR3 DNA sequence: TGCGCCAGCAGCTGGACAGGGGTTGGCGAGCAGTACTTC.

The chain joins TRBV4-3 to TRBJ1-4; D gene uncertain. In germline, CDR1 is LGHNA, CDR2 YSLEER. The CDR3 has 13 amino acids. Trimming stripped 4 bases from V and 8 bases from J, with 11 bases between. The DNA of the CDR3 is TGCGCCAGCAGCCGCACTTCCTTCGAAAAACTGTTTTTT. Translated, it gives CASSRTSFEKLFF.

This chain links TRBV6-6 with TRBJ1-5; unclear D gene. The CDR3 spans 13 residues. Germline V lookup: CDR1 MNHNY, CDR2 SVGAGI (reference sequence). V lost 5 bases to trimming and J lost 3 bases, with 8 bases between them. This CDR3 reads CASSPSYNQPQHF. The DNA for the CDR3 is TGTGCCAGCAGTCCGTCCTACAATCAGCCCCAGCATTTT.

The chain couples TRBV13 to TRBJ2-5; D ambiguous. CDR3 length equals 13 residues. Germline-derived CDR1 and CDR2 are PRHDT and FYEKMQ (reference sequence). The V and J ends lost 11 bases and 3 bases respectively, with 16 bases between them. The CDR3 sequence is CASSRLHEETQYF. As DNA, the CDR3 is TGTGCCTCCTCCCGTTTGCACGAAGAGACCCAGTACTTC.

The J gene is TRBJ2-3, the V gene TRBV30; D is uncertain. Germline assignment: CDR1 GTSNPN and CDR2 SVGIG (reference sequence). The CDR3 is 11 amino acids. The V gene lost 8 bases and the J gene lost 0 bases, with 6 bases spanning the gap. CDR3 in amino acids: CAVDSTDTQYF. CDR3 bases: TGTGCCGTCGATAGCACAGATACGCAGTATTTT.

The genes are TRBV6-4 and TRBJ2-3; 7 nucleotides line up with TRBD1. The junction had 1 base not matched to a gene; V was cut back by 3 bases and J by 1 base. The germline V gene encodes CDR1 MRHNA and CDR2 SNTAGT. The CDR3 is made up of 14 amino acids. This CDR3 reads CASSETGGTDTQYF. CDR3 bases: TGTGCCAGCAGTGAAACAGGGGGCACAGATACGCAGTATTTT.

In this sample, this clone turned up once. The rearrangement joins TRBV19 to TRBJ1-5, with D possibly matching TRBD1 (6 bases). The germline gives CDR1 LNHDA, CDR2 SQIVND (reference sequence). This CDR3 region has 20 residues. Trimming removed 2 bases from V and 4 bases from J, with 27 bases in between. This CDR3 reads CASSIPHPPGQTALNQPQHF. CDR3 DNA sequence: TGTGCCAGTAGTATACCCCATCCCCCGGGACAAACCGCCCTTAATCAGCCCCAGCATTTT.

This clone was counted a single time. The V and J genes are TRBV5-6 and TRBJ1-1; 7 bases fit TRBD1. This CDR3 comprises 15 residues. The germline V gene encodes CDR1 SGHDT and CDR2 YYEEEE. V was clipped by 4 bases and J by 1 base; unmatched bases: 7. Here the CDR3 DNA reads TGTGCCAGCAGCCCTACAGGGGAAGGGAACACTGAAGCTTTCTTT. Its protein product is CASSPTGEGNTEAFF.

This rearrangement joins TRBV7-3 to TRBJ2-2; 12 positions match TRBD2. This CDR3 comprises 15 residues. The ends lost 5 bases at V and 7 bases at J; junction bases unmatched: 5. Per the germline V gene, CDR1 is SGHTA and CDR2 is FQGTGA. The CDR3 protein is CASSTTSGRGGELFF. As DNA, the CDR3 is TGTGCCAGCAGCACGACTAGCGGGAGAGGCGGGGAGCTGTTTTTT.

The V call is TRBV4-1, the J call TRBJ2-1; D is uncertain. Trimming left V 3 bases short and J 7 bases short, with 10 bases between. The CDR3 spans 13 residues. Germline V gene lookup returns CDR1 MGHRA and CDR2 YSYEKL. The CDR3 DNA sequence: TGCGCCAGCAGCCATATCGCTAAGAATGAGCAGTTCTTC. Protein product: CASSHIAKNEQFF.

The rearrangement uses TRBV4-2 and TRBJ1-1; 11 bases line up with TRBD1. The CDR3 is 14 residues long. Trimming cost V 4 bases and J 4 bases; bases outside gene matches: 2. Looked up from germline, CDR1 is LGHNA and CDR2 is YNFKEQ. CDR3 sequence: CASSLGTGGTEAFF. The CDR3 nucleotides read TGTGCCAGCAGCCTGGGGACAGGGGGCACTGAAGCTTTCTTT.

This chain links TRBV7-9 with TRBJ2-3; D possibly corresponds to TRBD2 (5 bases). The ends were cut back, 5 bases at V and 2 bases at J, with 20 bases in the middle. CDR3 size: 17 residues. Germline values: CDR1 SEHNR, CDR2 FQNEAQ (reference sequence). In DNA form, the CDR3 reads TGTGCCAGCAGCCCTGGTCTGGACTTCCGATACACAGATACGCAGTATTTT. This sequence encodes CASSPGLDFRYTDTQYF.